This TCR beta chain was recovered during a study of lymphopenia after photon versus proton radiotherapy. Study-wide results and caveats: Post-nadir diversity loss with photons came from oligoclonal expansion, particularly CD8+ Temra cells. Photon-treated patients lost naive T cells and TCR diversity; proton-treated stayed stable. A bigger post-nadir fall in TCR diversity correlated inversely with survival time in deceased patients. Only patients who died were analyzed for survival; proton advantage is unproven.

Details on this clone: Its target is not known.

Clones were read by immunoSEQ multiplex PCR, and TCRdb kept only the in-frame ones, dropping some. The repertoire consists of thousands of clones, with more than 85% occurring once and the leading ten covering around 3.1%. The germline V gene has CDR1 SEHNR and CDR2 FQNEAQ (reference sequence). CDR3 size: 15 residues. The trim removed 2 bases at V and 0 bases at J, leaving 1 base unmatched. The chain combines TRBV7-9 with TRBJ2-3, with TRBD1 identical over 8 bases. The sample consisted of peripheral blood, taken from a patient treated with photon-based radiotherapy. The TCR sequence derives from a woman between 65 and 79 years old with pancreatic cancer. The CDR3 protein is CASSLRQGSTDTQYF. For the CDR3, the DNA is TGTGCCAGCAGCTTACGACAGGGGAGCACAGATACGCAGTATTTT.